The rows below give T cell receptor beta chains drawn from one sample of a study of T cells in Graves' hyperthyroidism and ophthalmopathy. Using its own MiXCR run on the multiplex PCR reads, TCRdb lists one record per CDR3 protein. Of about 600,000 distinct CDR3 sequences listed, around 15% are singletons. Sequencing input: blood. These receptors came from a woman between 40 and 55 years old with Graves' ophthalmopathy. Each CDR3 is given with its conserved first and last residue. The order of the fields is V gene, CDR3 protein.

v_call: TRBV3-1
cdr3_aa: CASSRTPYEQYF

v_call: TRBV28
cdr3_aa: CASSPISGSRTDTQYF

v_call: TRBV3-1
cdr3_aa: CASSESDRGNEKLFF

v_call: TRBV3-1
cdr3_aa: CASSHSLGGAETQYF

v_call: TRBV5-1
cdr3_aa: CASSLRGDHEQFF

v_call: TRBV6-1
cdr3_aa: CASSDWTSASYEQYF

v_call: TRBV10-3
cdr3_aa: CAISEQGVAYNEQFF

v_call: TRBV5-1
cdr3_aa: CASSSTSGTDTQYF

v_call: TRBV5-1
cdr3_aa: CASSAGSRGGETQYF

v_call: TRBV19
cdr3_aa: CASTAFPLGDTQQETQYF

v_call: TRBV19
cdr3_aa: CASSINRWRISNQPQHF

v_call: TRBV20-1
cdr3_aa: CSASGRPMNTEAFF

v_call: TRBV5-1
cdr3_aa: CASSFLGQGGETQYF

v_call: TRBV11-3
cdr3_aa: CASSPTSGSGEQFF

v_call: TRBV24-1
cdr3_aa: CATSESGQGKYNEQFF

v_call: TRBV11-3
cdr3_aa: CASSLNGVHEQFF

v_call: TRBV18
cdr3_aa: CASSPEQGAYGYTF

v_call: TRBV15
cdr3_aa: CATSPLGAGQPQHF

v_call: TRBV12-3/TRBV12-4
cdr3_aa: CASSPGNAGGYQPQHF

v_call: TRBV6-5
cdr3_aa: CASSYSGAGTGELFF

v_call: TRBV5-1
cdr3_aa: CASSLATSILAGELFF

v_call: TRBV19
cdr3_aa: CASSTGQTAQNTGELFF

v_call: TRBV6-2/TRBV6-3
cdr3_aa: CASRPLQALNTEAFF

v_call: TRBV5-4
cdr3_aa: CASSSGQDLYEQYF

v_call: TRBV2
cdr3_aa: CASRVDNEQFF

v_call: TRBV2
cdr3_aa: CASSAQTGSNGYTF

v_call: TRBV19
cdr3_aa: CASSAYGTGYNSPLHF

v_call: TRBV5-1
cdr3_aa: CASSLDGSGHNEQFF

v_call: TRBV19
cdr3_aa: CASTLPGRGYGYTF

v_call: TRBV11-2
cdr3_aa: CASLRLAGGVGTDTQYF

v_call: TRBV6-1
cdr3_aa: CASSTHDRLYNEQFF

v_call: TRBV7-8
cdr3_aa: CASHRGTNNEQFF

v_call: TRBV18
cdr3_aa: CASSETENTGELFF

v_call: TRBV29-1
cdr3_aa: CSVRQTLTNTEALF

v_call: TRBV30
cdr3_aa: CAWSVDWPSGNTIYF

v_call: TRBV2
cdr3_aa: CASRVPTSRSNNEQFF

v_call: TRBV18
cdr3_aa: CASSSRQGEDTQYF

v_call: TRBV4-1
cdr3_aa: CASSQDGVSGGETQYF

v_call: TRBV6-1
cdr3_aa: CASSAGTGGWGEQYF

v_call: TRBV7-9
cdr3_aa: CASSFLSDYFTDTQYF

v_call: TRBV5-1
cdr3_aa: CASNRQGTYEQYF

v_call: TRBV4-2
cdr3_aa: CASSQERETASLEQYF

v_call: TRBV18
cdr3_aa: CASSQQGQETQYF

v_call: TRBV2
cdr3_aa: CASSPGGPIETQYF

v_call: TRBV28
cdr3_aa: CASRGGAGETQYF

v_call: TRBV12-3/TRBV12-4
cdr3_aa: CASNLGGPTEAFF